The 17 T cell receptor beta chains below come from one sample, sequenced in a study of blood T cell repertoires in COVID-19. Repertoires were generated with immunoSEQ multiplex PCR, while TCRdb's copy carries only in-frame clones and drops some. The table lists around 50,000 clones, roughly 87% of them singletons. Sequencing was carried out using peripheral blood. The receptors here all came from a human donor in a cohort sampled during active COVID-19.

The chain uses TRBV7-3 and TRBJ2-1; D ambiguous. CDR1 is SGHTA and CDR2 is FQGTGA in the germline V gene. This CDR3 is 15 amino acids long. Trimming took 0 bases from V and 1 from J, leaving 7 bases between them. This CDR3 reads CASSLTLRSYNEQFF. The CDR3, as DNA: TGTGCCAGCAGCTTAACGTTGCGATCCTACAATGAGCAGTTCTTC.

J is TRBJ1-4 and V is TRBV6-5, with TRBD1 matching 7 bases. The V gene's germline CDR1 is MNHEY and CDR2 SVGAGI. Trimming took 6 bases from V and 8 from J; bases not matched to a gene: 12. The CDR3 sequence is 15 residues long. CDR3 in DNA: TGTGCCAGCAGGGGCGGACAGGCGAGAAACGAAAAACTGTTTTTT. Amino acids: CASRGGQARNEKLFF.

J is TRBJ2-3 and V is TRBV7-2; TRBD2 aligns across 9 bases. The CDR3 is 14 amino acids. V lost 4 bases and J lost 1; bases outside the gene matches: 0. CDR1 is SGHTA and CDR2 is FQGNSA in the germline V gene. The CDR3 DNA reads as TGTGCCAGCAGCTGGACTAGCGGCACAGATACGCAGTATTTT. Translating it yields CASSWTSGTDTQYF.

The rearrangement links TRBV19 to TRBJ1-2; tentative D call: TRBD1 (6 bases). This CDR3 has 13 residues. CDR1 and CDR2 (germline): LNHDA, SQIVND (reference sequence). Trimming removed 8 bases from V and 1 base from J, with 11 bases in between. This chain's CDR3 is CASQHRDNYGYTF. The DNA of the CDR3 is TGTGCCAGTCAGCACAGGGATAACTATGGCTACACCTTC.

Written as DNA, the CDR3 is TGTGCCAGCAGTACTGGGGCCTTTTGGCCCCAGCATTTT. It is translated as CASSTGAFWPQHF. This chain links TRBV6-5 with TRBJ1-5; possibly TRBD1 for D (5 bases). Germline V gene lookup returns CDR1 MNHEY and CDR2 SVGAGI. Trimming took 5 bases from V and 9 from J, leaving 14 bases between them. The CDR3 is made up of 13 amino acids.

The V and J genes are TRBV30 and TRBJ2-1, with 9 bases matching TRBD2. Germline V gene lookup returns CDR1 GTSNPN and CDR2 SVGIG (reference sequence). Trimming took 2 bases from V and 7 from J; bases not matched to a gene: 9. There are 15 residues in the CDR3. CDR3 nucleotide sequence: TGTGCCTGGAGTAGTCGCGGGAGGGTCGGGAATGAGCAGTTCTTC. As protein: CAWSSRGRVGNEQFF.

The rearrangement joins TRBV7-9 to TRBJ1-4; 7 positions agree with TRBD1. J lost 4 bases, V lost 2 bases, and 4 bases had no gene match. This CDR3 has 15 residues. CDR1 is SEHNR and CDR2 is FQNEAQ in the germline V gene (reference sequence). This CDR3 is CASSLLAGGNEKLFF. The DNA of the CDR3 is TGTGCCAGCAGCTTATTGGCAGGGGGTAATGAAAAACTGTTTTTT.

The rearrangement links TRBV28 to TRBJ2-7; 10 bases map to TRBD2. The V and J ends lost 7 bases and 0 bases, in that order; junction bases with no gene match: 9. This CDR3 contains 16 residues. The germline V gene encodes CDR1 MDHEN and CDR2 SYDVKM. For the CDR3, the DNA is TGTGCCAGCACCCACGTATCTAGCGGGAGCTCCTACGAGCAGTACTTC. Encoded protein: CASTHVSSGSSYEQYF.

V usage is TRBV19 and J usage is TRBJ1-4; 7 nucleotides line up with TRBD1. J lost 8 bases, V lost 6 bases, and 12 bases had no gene match. The CDR3 length is 15 residues. The V gene's germline CDR1 is LNHDA and CDR2 SQIVND (reference sequence). The CDR3 sequence: CASSIGTVRGEKLFF. CDR3 DNA: TGTGCCAGTAGCATTGGGACAGTCAGAGGCGAAAAACTGTTTTTT.

The chain links TRBV6-1 to TRBJ1-5, with TRBD1 identical over 9 bases. From germline, CDR1 is MNHNS and CDR2 SASEGT. V shed 3 bases, J shed 2 bases, and the junction held 5 bases outside the gene matches. This CDR3 contains 16 residues. As DNA, the CDR3 is TGTGCCAGCAGTGACTTCAGGGACAGGGGCAATCAGCCCCAGCATTTT. The encoded protein is CASSDFRDRGNQPQHF.

This chain joins TRBV11-2 and TRBJ2-2; maybe TRBD1 (6 bases). Germline values: CDR1 SGHAT, CDR2 FQNNGV. The CDR3 contains 16 residues. With 2 bases removed from V and 0 bases from J, the gap between germline ends came to 10 bases. CDR3 in DNA: TGTGCCAGCAGCTTAAACAGGGCCGCGAACACCGGGGAGCTGTTTTTT. Protein sequence: CASSLNRAANTGELFF.

The rearrangement joins TRBV19 to TRBJ2-1, with 13 bases that match TRBD2. This CDR3 contains 15 residues. Germline V lookup: CDR1 LNHDA, CDR2 SQIVND (reference sequence). V trimming: 4 bases; J trimming: 7 bases; junction bases outside the gene matches: 4. CDR3 region: CASSRTSGSQNEQFF. The CDR3 nucleotides read TGTGCCAGTAGTAGGACTAGCGGGAGTCAAAATGAGCAGTTCTTC.

The V and J genes are TRBV11-3 and TRBJ2-1; 8 bases fit TRBD2. The germline gives CDR1 SGHNT, CDR2 YENEEA. V dropped 2 bases and J dropped 0; count of bases not matched to a gene: 12. This CDR3 contains 19 residues. CDR3 residues: CASSLSQLAALSSYNEQFF. In nucleotides, the CDR3 is TGTGCCAGCAGCTTATCGCAACTAGCGGCTCTAAGCTCCTACAATGAGCAGTTCTTC. The variable domain in full, with the rest retrieved from reference TRBV11-3 and TRBJ2-1, is EAGVVQSPRYKIIEKKQPVAFWCNPISGHNTLYWYLQNLGQGPELLIRYENEEAVDDSQLPKDRFSAERLKGVDSTLKIQPAELGDSAVYLCASSLSQLAALSSYNEQFFGPGTRLTVL.

This chain connects TRBV5-1 to TRBJ2-7; the D is unclear. The CDR3 runs 14 residues. The germline V gene has CDR1 SGHRS and CDR2 YFSETQ. V was clipped by 0 bases and J by 1 base, with 8 bases between them. CDR3 sequence reads: CASSLEAISYEQYF. The CDR3, as DNA: TGCGCCAGCAGCTTGGAAGCGATTTCCTACGAGCAGTACTTC.

J is TRBJ2-5 and V is TRBV19, with a weak D call TRBD2 (6 bases). Deletions cut 4 bases from V and 4 bases from J, with 16 bases between. This CDR3 is built from 15 residues. The germline V gene has CDR1 LNHDA and CDR2 SQIVND (reference sequence). The CDR3 reads CASSTQAFGGETQYF. The CDR3 nucleotides are TGTGCCAGTAGTACACAGGCGTTCGGGGGAGAGACCCAGTACTTC. The whole variable domain, remainder taken from reference TRBV19 and TRBJ2-5, is DGGITQSPKYLFRKEGQNVTLSCEQNLNHDAMYWYRQDPGQGLRLIYYSQIVNDFQKGDIAEGYSVSREKKESFPLTVTSAQKNPTAFYLCASSTQAFGGETQYFGPGTRLLVL.

The rearrangement uses TRBV14 and TRBJ1-1; D is perhaps TRBD1 (6 bases). V lost 2 bases, J lost 4 bases, and 8 bases lay in between. Germline-derived CDR1 and CDR2 are SGHDN and FVKESK. The CDR3 sequence is 13 residues long. CDR3 sequence reads: CASSQTGFTEAFF. CDR3 coding DNA: TGTGCCAGCAGCCAAACAGGGTTCACTGAAGCTTTCTTT. Full variable domain (missing parts from reference TRBV14 and TRBJ1-1): EAGVTQFPSHSVIEKGQTVTLRCDPISGHDNLYWYRRVMGKEIKFLLHFVKESKQDESGMPNNRFLAERTGGTYSTLKVQPAELEDSGVYFCASSQTGFTEAFFGQGTRLTVV.

CDR3 DNA: TGCGCCAGCAGCTTGGAACAGGGGCGCTCACCCCTCCACTTT. Its protein product is CASSLEQGRSPLHF. The chain joins TRBV5-1 to TRBJ1-6; 7 nucleotides line up with TRBD1. The CDR3 sequence is 14 residues long. V lost 0 bases and J lost 10; bases outside the gene matches: 4. The germline V gene encodes CDR1 SGHRS and CDR2 YFSETQ.